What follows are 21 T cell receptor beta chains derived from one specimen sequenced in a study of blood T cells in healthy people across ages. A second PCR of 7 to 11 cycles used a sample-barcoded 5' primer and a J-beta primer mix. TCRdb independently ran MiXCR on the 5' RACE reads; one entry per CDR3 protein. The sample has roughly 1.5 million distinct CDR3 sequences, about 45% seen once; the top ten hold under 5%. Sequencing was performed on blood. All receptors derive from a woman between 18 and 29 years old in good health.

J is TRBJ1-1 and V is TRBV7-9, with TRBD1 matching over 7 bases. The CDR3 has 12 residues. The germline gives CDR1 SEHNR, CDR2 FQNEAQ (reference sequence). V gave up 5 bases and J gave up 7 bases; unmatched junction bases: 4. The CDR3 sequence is CASSHDRDEAFF. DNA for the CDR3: TGTGCCAGCAGCCATGACAGGGATGAAGCTTTCTTT.

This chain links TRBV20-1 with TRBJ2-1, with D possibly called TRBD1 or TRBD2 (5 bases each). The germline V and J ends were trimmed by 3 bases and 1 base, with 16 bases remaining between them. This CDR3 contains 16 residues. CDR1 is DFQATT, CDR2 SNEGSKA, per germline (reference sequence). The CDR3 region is CSARILAGASYNEQFF. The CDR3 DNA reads TGCAGTGCTAGGATCCTTGCCGGGGCTTCCTACAATGAGCAGTTCTTC.

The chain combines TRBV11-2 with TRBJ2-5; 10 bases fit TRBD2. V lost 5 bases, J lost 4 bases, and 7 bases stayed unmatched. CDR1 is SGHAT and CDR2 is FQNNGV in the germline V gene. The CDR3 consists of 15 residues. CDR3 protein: CASSTSGISGETQYF. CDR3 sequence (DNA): TGTGCCAGCAGCACTAGCGGGATCTCCGGAGAGACCCAGTACTTC.

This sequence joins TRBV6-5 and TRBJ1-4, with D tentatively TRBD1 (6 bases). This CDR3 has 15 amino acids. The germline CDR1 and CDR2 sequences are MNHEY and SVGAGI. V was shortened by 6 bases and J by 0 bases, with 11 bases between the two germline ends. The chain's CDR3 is CASRVDRTTNEKLFF. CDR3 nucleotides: TGTGCCAGCAGGGTCGACAGGACAACTAATGAAAAACTGTTTTTT.

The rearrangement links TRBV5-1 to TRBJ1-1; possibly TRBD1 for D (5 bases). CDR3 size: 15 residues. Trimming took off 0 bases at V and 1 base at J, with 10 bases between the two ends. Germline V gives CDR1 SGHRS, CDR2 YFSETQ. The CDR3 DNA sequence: TGCGCCAGCAGCTTGGCAGGGAATGGGAACACTGAAGCTTTCTTT. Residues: CASSLAGNGNTEAFF.

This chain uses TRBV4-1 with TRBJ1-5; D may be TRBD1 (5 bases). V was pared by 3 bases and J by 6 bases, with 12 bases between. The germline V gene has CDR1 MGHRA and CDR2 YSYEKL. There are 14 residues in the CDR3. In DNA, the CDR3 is TGCGCCAGCAGCCATACGACAGTTGGTCAGCCCCAGCATTTT. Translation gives CASSHTTVGQPQHF.

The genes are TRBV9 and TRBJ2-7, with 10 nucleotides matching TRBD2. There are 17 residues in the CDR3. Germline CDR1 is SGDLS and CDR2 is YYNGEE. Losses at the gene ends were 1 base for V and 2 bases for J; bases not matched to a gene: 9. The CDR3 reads CASSVRPASGGAYEQYF. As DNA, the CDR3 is TGTGCCAGCAGCGTAAGACCTGCTAGCGGGGGAGCCTACGAGCAGTACTTC.

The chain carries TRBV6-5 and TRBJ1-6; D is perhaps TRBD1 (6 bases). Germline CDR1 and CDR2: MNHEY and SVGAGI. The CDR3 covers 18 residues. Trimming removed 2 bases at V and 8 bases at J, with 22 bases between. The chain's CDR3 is CASSYDILQGLRHSPLHF. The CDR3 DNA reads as TGTGCCAGCAGTTACGATATACTGCAGGGGCTGAGGCATTCACCCCTCCACTTT.

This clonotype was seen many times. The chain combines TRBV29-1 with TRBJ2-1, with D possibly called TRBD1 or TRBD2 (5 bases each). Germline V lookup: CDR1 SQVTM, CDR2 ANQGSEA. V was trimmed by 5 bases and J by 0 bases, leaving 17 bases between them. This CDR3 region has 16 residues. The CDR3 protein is CSVRGAAISSYNEQFF. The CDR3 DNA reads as TGCAGCGTTCGAGGGGCAGCTATTAGCTCCTACAATGAGCAGTTCTTC.

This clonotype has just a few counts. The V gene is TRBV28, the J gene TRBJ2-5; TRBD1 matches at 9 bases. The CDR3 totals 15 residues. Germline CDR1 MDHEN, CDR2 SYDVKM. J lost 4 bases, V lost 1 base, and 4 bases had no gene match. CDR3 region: CASSLSGTGTETQYF. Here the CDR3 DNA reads TGTGCCAGCAGTTTATCCGGGACAGGGACAGAGACCCAGTACTTC.

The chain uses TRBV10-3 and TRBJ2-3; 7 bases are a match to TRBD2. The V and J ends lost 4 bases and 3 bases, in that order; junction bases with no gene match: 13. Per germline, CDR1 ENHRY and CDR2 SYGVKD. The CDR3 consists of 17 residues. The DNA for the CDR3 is TGTGCCATCAGTGGCCCCCATATGGCGGGGGAGACAGATACGCAGTATTTT. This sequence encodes CAISGPHMAGETDTQYF.

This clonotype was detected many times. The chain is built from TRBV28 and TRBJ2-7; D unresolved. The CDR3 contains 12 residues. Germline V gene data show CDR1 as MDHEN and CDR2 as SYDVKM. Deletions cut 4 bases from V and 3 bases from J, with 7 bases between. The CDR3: CASSSGLYEQYF. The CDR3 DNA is TGTGCCAGCAGTTCGGGTCTCTACGAGCAGTACTTC.

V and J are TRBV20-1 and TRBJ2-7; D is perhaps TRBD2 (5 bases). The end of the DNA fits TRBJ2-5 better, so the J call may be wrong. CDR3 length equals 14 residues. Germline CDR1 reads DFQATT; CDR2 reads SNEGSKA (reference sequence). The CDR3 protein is CSARDRGSAGTQYF. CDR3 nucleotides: TGCAGTGCTAGAGACAGAGGGTCCGCGGGGACCCAGTACTTC.

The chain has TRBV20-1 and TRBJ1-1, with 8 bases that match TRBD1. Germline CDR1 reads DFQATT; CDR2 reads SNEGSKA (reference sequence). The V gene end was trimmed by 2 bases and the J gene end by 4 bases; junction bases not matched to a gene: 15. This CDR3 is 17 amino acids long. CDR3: CSARRTGSVGRVTEAFF. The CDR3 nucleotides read TGCAGTGCTAGAAGGACAGGGTCTGTTGGAAGAGTCACTGAAGCTTTCTTT.

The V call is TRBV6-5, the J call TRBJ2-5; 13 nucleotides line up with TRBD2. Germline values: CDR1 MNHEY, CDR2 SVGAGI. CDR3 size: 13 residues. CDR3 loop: CTSQLAGGETQYF. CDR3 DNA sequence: TGTACTTCACAACTAGCGGGGGGGGAGACCCAGTACTTC.

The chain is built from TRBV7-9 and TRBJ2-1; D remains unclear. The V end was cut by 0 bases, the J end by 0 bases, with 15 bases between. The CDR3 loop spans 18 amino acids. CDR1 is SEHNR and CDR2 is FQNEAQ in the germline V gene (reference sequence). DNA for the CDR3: TGTGCCAGCAGCTTAGCCCACTCGCCGATGAGCTCCTACAATGAGCAGTTCTTC. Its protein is CASSLAHSPMSSYNEQFF.

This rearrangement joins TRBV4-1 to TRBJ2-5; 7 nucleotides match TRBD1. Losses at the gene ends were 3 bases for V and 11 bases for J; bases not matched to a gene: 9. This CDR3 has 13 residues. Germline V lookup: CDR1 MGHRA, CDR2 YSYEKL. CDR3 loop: CASSHAQGNEQYF. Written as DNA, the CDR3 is TGCGCCAGCAGCCATGCACAGGGGAATGAGCAGTACTTC.

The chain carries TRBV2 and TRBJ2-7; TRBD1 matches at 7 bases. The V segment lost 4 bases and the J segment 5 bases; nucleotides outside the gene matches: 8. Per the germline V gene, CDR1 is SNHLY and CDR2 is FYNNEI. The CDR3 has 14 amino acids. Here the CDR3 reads CASSVQGRLHEQYF. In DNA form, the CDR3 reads TGTGCCAGCAGTGTACAGGGGCGACTCCACGAGCAGTACTTC.

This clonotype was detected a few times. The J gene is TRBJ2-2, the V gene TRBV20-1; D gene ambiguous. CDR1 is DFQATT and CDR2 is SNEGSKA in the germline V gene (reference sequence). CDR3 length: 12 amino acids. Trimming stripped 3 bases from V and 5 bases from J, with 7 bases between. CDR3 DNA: TGCAGTGCTAGCTCTCCGACCGGGGAGCTGTTTTTT. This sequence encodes CSASSPTGELFF.

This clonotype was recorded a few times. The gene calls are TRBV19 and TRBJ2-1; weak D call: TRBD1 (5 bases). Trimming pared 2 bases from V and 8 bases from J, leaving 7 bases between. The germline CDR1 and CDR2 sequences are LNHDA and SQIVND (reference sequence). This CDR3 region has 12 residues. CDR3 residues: CASSIWGYEQFF. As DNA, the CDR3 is TGTGCCAGTAGTATATGGGGCTATGAGCAGTTCTTC. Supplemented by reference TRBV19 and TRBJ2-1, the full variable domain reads DGGITQSPKYLFRKEGQNVTLSCEQNLNHDAMYWYRQDPGQGLRLIYYSQIVNDFQKGDIAEGYSVSREKKESFPLTVTSAQKNPTAFYLCASSIWGYEQFFGPGTRLTVL.

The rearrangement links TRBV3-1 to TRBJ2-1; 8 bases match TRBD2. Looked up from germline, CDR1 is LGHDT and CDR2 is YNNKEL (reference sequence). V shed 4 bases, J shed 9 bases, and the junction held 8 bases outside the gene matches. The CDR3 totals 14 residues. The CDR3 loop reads CASSPAGVRSEQFF. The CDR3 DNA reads TGTGCCAGCAGCCCAGCGGGGGTTAGGAGTGAGCAGTTCTTC.